This section outlines one T cell receptor (beta chain) sequence together with its context. Its specificity is unknown. Germline V lookup: CDR1 SGHTA, CDR2 FQGTGA. V trimming: 1 base; J trimming: 1 base; junction bases outside the gene matches: 2. The CDR3 totals 16 residues. The sample is drawn from a study of CD4 T cells in relation to SARS-CoV-2 and coronaviruses. For the study at large: ViraFEST: approximately 10-day antigen culture of PBMCs, then TCR beta CDR3 sequencing.

Some clones are missing from TCRdb's copy, which holds only in-frame ones; the method was immunoSEQ multiplex PCR. This table has about 17,000 clones, roughly 82% appearing once. Unexposed donor CD4+ T cells date from about 2011-2018, before the COVID-19 pandemic. Isolation of CD4+ T cells took place after about 10 days in culture. Specimen: CD4+ T cells from PBMCs, cultured in vitro. V gene TRBV7-3 combines with J gene TRBJ2-5, with 11 bases that match TRBD2. This TCR was recovered from a human donor in good health. The CDR3 DNA reads as TGTGCCAGCAGCTTAAGTGGGACTAGCGGCCAAGAGACCCAGTACTTC. Encoded protein: CASSLSGTSGQETQYF.